The 12 T cell receptor beta chains given below trace back to one sample, sequenced in a study of cytomegalovirus exposure and HLA in healthy donors. This PCR relied on a set of 60 Vbeta primers and 13 Jbeta primers. The method was immunoSEQ multiplex PCR; TCRdb's version includes in-frame clones alone and lacks a portion of them. The sample consists of 200,000 or so clones, about 83% of them appearing once. The material sequenced was PBMCs. All receptors derive from a woman in her 30s in good health and CMV-seropositive.

The rearrangement uses TRBV6-5 and TRBJ2-7, with a weak D call TRBD1 (6 bases). V was trimmed by 5 bases and J by 4 bases, leaving 12 bases between them. Germline V CDR1 and CDR2: MNHEY, SVGAGI. The CDR3 has 13 residues. CDR3 region: CASSQGQFYEQYF. In DNA form, the CDR3 reads TGTGCCAGCAGTCAAGGACAGTTTTACGAGCAGTACTTC.

The J gene is TRBJ2-3, the V gene TRBV7-9; possible D gene TRBD2, 5 bases. V was cut by 0 bases and J by 7 bases, with 11 bases left in between. The CDR3 is 14 amino acids. CDR1 and CDR2 from the germline V gene are SEHNR and FQNEAQ (reference sequence). The DNA of the CDR3 is TGTGCCAGCAGCTTAGCGGGAGAGTACCATACGCAGTATTTT. This sequence encodes CASSLAGEYHTQYF. The full variable domain, rest sourced from reference TRBV7-9 and TRBJ2-3, is DTGVSQNPRHKITKRGQNVTFRCDPISEHNRLYWYRQTLGQGPEFLTYFQNEAQLEKSRLLSDRFSAERPKGSFSTLEIQRTEQGDSAMYLCASSLAGEYHTQYFGPGTRLTVL.

This chain joins TRBV7-6 and TRBJ2-5, with 8 bases fitting TRBD1. After removal of 6 bases from V and 5 bases from J, the junction contained 5 bases not matched to a gene. CDR1 is SGHVS, CDR2 FNYEAQ, per germline. The CDR3 length is 13 residues. The CDR3: CASRPGGTETQYF. In DNA form, the CDR3 reads TGTGCCAGCAGACCAGGGGGCACGGAGACCCAGTACTTC.

The gene calls are TRBV5-1 and TRBJ2-5; D ambiguous. The V gene lost 7 bases and the J gene lost 2 bases, with 12 bases spanning the gap. From germline, CDR1 is SGHRS and CDR2 YFSETQ. CDR3 length: 13 residues. As DNA, the CDR3 is TGCGCCAGCGGTACGGAACTACAAGAGACCCAGTACTTC. This translates into CASGTELQETQYF.

The J gene is TRBJ1-2, the V gene TRBV28, with 9 bases matching TRBD1. Losses at the gene ends were 6 bases for V and 0 bases for J; bases not matched to a gene: 2. This CDR3 is 14 amino acids long. Germline CDR1 reads MDHEN; CDR2 reads SYDVKM. CDR3 DNA sequence: TGTGCCAGCAGGGGGACAGGGACTAACTATGGCTACACCTTC. Protein product: CASRGTGTNYGYTF.

A few counts support this clone. J is TRBJ1-1 and V is TRBV4-2; TRBD1 agrees at 8 bases. Germline V gene lookup returns CDR1 LGHNA and CDR2 YNFKEQ. J lost 5 bases, V lost 1 base, and 6 bases had no gene match. The CDR3 has 15 amino acids. CDR3 protein: CASSQGARGLTEAFF. DNA for the CDR3: TGTGCCAGCAGCCAAGGGGCCAGGGGGCTTACTGAAGCTTTCTTT.

The chain couples TRBV6-6 to TRBJ1-1, with D tentatively TRBD1 (6 bases). This CDR3 is 14 amino acids long. The V end lost 7 bases, the J end lost 4 bases, and 16 bases lay between the germline ends. CDR1 and CDR2 from the germline V gene are MNHNY and SVGAGI (reference sequence). Here the CDR3 reads CASTLGGASTEAFF. The CDR3 DNA reads TGTGCCAGCACCCTAGGGGGGGCGAGCACTGAAGCTTTCTTT.

This clone was picked up a small number of times. The chain employs TRBV6-1 and TRBJ2-5; TRBD1 matches at 7 bases. The germline V gene encodes CDR1 MNHNS and CDR2 SASEGT. With V trimmed by 8 bases and J by 5 bases, 11 bases remained unmatched. There are 14 residues in the CDR3. CDR3 protein: CASQAQGSSETQYF. Here the CDR3 DNA reads TGTGCCAGCCAGGCACAGGGGAGCTCCGAGACCCAGTACTTC.

The chain is built from TRBV10-3 and TRBJ2-3; a possible D gene is TRBD1 (6 bases). The ends were cut back, 7 bases at V and 6 bases at J, with 8 bases in the middle. The length of the CDR3 is 11 residues. Germline values: CDR1 ENHRY, CDR2 SYGVKD. The CDR3 DNA reads TGTGCCATCACCCAGGGGGATACGCAGTATTTT. Translation gives CAITQGDTQYF.

This sequence joins TRBV11-2 and TRBJ2-7; 7 bases map to TRBD2. This CDR3 contains 15 residues. Germline-derived CDR1 and CDR2 are SGHAT and FQNNGV. J gave up 3 bases and V 1 base, and 6 bases lay outside the gene matches. CDR3 DNA sequence: TGTGCCAGCAGCTTAGTTGGACTAGTTTTCTACGAGCAGTACTTC. Its translation: CASSLVGLVFYEQYF.

The V and J genes are TRBV5-1 and TRBJ2-7; 11 bases are shared with TRBD1. V lost 4 bases and J lost 3; bases outside the gene matches: 3. CDR1 and CDR2 (germline): SGHRS, YFSETQ. This CDR3 has 14 amino acids. Written as DNA, the CDR3 is TGCGCCAGCAGCCAGGGGACAGGGGGCTACGAGCAGTACTTC. It yields the protein CASSQGTGGYEQYF.

The CDR3 DNA reads as TGTGCCAGCAGCGTACGCACGGACAGCGAAGCTTTCTTT. It is translated as CASSVRTDSEAFF. The genes are TRBV9 and TRBJ1-1, with D possibly being TRBD1 (6 bases). The V gene lost 1 base and the J gene lost 8 bases, with 12 bases spanning the gap. CDR3 length: 13 amino acids. CDR1 and CDR2 from the germline V gene are SGDLS and YYNGEE.